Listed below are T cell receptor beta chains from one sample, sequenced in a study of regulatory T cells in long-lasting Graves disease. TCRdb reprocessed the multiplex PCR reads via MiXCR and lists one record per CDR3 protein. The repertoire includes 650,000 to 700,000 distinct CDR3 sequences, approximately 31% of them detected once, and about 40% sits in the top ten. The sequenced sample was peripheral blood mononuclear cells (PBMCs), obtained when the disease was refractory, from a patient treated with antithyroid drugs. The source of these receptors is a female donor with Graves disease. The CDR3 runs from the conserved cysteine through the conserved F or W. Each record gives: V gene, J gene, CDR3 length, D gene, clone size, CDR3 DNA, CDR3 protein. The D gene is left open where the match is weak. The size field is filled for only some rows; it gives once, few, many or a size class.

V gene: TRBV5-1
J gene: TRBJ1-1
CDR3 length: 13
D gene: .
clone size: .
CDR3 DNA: TGCGCCAGCAGCTTGGGGCGCCTCGGGCGGGCTTTCTTT
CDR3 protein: CASSLGRLGRAFF

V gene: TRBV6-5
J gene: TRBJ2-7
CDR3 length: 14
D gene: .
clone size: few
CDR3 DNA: TGTGCCAGCAGTTACCTAGGGCCCACAGCCGAGCAGTACTTC
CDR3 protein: CASSYLGPTAEQYF

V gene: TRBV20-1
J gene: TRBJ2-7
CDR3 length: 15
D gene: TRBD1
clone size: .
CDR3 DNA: TGCAGTGCTATTGGGGGCTGGACAGGAATATACGAGCAGTACTTC
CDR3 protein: CSAIGGWTGIYEQYF

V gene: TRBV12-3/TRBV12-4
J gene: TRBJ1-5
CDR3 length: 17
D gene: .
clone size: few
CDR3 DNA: TGTGCCAGCAGTCCCGGGACACGGGGTAGAAGCAATCAGCCCCAGCATTTT
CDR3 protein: CASSPGTRGRSNQPQHF

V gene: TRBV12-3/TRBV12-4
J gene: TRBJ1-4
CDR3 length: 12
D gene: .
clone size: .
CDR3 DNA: TGTGCCAGCAGCGGGGGCATTGAAAAACTGTTTTTT
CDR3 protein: CASSGGIEKLFF

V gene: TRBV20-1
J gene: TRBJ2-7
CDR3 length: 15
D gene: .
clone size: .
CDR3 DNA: TGCAGTGCTAGAGATTTGGAACTAGCTAGTTACGAGCAGTACTTC
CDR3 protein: CSARDLELASYEQYF

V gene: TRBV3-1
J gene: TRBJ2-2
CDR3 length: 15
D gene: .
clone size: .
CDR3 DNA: TGTGCCAGCAGCCAGAGTGGGACGAACACCGGGGAGCTGTTTTTT
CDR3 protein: CASSQSGTNTGELFF

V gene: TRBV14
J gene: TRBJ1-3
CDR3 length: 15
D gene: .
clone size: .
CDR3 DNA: TGTGCCAGCAGCCAAACCAGGGGATCTGGAAACACCATATATTTT
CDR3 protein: CASSQTRGSGNTIYF

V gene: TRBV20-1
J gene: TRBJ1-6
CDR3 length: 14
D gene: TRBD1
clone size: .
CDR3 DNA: TGCAGTGCTAGTTGGACAGGCTTGGATTCACCCCTCCACTTT
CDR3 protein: CSASWTGLDSPLHF

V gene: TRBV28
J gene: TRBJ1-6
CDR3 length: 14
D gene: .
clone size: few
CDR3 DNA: TGTGCCAGCAGTAACAGGGTAGGGAATTCACCCCTCCACTTT
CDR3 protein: CASSNRVGNSPLHF

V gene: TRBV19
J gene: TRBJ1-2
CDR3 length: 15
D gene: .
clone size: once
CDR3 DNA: TGTGCCAGTAGTCCTTCCGACACCTCAAACTATGGCTACACCTTC
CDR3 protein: CASSPSDTSNYGYTF

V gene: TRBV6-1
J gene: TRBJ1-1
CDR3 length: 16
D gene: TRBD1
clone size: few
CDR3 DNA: TGTGCCAGCACCCCCGCGCGACAGGGAGTGAACACTGAAGCTTTCTTT
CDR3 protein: CASTPARQGVNTEAFF

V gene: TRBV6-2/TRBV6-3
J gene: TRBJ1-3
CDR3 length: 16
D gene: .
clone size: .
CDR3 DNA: TGTGCCAGCAGTTACAACGCCGGAAGCTCTGGAAACACCATATATTTT
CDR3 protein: CASSYNAGSSGNTIYF